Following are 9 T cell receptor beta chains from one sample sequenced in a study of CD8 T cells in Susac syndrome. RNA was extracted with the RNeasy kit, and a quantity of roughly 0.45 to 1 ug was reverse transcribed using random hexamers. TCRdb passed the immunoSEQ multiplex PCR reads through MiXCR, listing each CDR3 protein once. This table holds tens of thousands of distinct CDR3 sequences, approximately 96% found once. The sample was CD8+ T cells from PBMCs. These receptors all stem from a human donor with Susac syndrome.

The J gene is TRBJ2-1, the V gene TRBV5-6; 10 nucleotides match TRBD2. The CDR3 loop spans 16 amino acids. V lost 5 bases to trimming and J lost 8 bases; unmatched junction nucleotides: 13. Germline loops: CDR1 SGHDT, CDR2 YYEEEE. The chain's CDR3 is CASRIEPGLASDEQFF. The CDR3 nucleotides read TGTGCCAGCAGAATAGAACCGGGACTAGCGAGCGATGAGCAGTTCTTC.

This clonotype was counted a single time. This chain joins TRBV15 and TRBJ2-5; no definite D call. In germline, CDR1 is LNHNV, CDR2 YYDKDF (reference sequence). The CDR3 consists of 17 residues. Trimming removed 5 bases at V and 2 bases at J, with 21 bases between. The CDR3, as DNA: TGTGCCACCAGCGCGGCGCCAAGGAGTGGACCTCAAGAGACCCAGTACTTC. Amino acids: CATSAAPRSGPQETQYF. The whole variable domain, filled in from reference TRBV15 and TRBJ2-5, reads DAMVIQNPRYQVTQFGKPVTLSCSQTLNHNVMYWYQQKSSQAPKLLFHYYDKDFNNEADTPDNFQSRRPNTSFCFLDIRSPGLGDTAMYLCATSAAPRSGPQETQYFGPGTRLLVL.

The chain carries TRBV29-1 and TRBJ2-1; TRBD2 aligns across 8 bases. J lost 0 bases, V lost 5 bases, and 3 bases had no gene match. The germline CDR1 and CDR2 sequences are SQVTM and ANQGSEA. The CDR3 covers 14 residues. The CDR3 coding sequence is TGCAGCGTTCGCGGGGGGAGCTCCTACAATGAGCAGTTCTTC. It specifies CSVRGGSSYNEQFF.

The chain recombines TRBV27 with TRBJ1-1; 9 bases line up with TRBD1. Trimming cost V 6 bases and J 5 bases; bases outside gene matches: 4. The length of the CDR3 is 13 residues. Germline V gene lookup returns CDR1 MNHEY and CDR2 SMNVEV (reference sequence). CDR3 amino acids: CASRPGTGTEAFF. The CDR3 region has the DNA TGTGCCAGCAGACCCGGGACAGGGACTGAAGCTTTCTTT.

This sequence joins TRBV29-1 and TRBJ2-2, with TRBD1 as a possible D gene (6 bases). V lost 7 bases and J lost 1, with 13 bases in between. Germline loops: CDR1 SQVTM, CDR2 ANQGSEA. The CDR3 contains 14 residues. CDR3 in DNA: TGCAGCGCCATTCTACAGGGGAACACCGGGGAGCTGTTTTTT. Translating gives CSAILQGNTGELFF.

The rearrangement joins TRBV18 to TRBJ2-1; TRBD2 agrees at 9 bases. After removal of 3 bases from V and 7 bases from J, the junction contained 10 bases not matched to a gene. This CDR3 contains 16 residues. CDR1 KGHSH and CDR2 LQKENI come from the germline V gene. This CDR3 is CASSPLAGWGRNEQFF. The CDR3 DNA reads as TGTGCCAGCTCACCCCTAGCGGGGTGGGGAAGGAATGAGCAGTTCTTC. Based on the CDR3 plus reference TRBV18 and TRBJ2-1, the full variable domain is NAGVMQNPRHLVRRRGQEARLRCSPMKGHSHVYWYRQLPEEGLKFMVYLQKENIIDESGMPKERFSAEFPKEGPSILRIQQVVRGDSAAYFCASSPLAGWGRNEQFFGPGTRLTVL.

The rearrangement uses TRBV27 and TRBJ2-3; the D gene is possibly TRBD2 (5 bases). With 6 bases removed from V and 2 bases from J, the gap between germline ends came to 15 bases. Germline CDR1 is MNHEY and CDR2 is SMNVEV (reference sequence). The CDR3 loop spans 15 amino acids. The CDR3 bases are TGTGCCAGCAGCCACACAGTTCTAGCCACAGATACGCAGTATTTT. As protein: CASSHTVLATDTQYF.

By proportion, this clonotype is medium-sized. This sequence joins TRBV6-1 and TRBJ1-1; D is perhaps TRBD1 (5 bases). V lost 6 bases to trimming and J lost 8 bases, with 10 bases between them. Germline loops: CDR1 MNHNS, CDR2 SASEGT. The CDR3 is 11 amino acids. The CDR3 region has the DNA TGTGCCAGCAGCGCGGGGCTAGAAGCTTTCTTT. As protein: CASSAGLEAFF.

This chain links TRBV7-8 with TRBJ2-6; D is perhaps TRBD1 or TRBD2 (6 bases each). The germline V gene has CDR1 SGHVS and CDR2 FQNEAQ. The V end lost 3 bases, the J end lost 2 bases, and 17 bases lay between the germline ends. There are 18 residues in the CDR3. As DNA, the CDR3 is TGTGCCAGCAGCTTTGGGGGGCAACTCTCTCCTGGGGCCAACGTCCTGACTTTC. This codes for CASSFGGQLSPGANVLTF. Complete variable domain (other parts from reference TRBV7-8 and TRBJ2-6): GAGVSQSPRYKVAKRGQDVALRCDPISGHVSLFWYQQALGQGPEFLTYFQNEAQLDKSGLPSDRFFAERPEGSVSTLKIQRTQQEDSAVYLCASSFGGQLSPGANVLTFGAGSRLTVL.